A single sample gave rise to the 24 T cell receptor beta chains below, sequenced in a study of T cells in Graves' hyperthyroidism and ophthalmopathy. Amplified TCR beta CDR3 regions derived from RNA transcripts. With the HTBI primer set, the TCR CDR3 went through a first round of RT-PCR. TCRdb processed the multiplex PCR reads anew with MiXCR; each CDR3 protein has one entry. The data contain roughly 800,000 distinct CDR3 sequences, roughly 40% of them singletons. Sequencing input: blood. The receptors originated from a man between 18 and 29 years old with Graves' hyperthyroidism.

To note about this clonotype: Its ends do not fully match the called genes, so a read error is possible. The chain has TRBV7-9 and TRBJ2-7; D gene ambiguous. CDR3 length equals 11 residues. Germline CDR1 SEHNR, CDR2 FQNEAQ (reference sequence). The CDR3 here is CVSSLAYEQYF. CDR3 coding DNA: TGTGTCAGCAGCTTAGCTTACGAGCAGTACTTC. The full variable domain, completed using reference TRBV7-9 and TRBJ2-7, is DTGVSQNPRHKITKRGQNVTFRCDPISEHNRLYWYRQTLGQGPEFLTYFQNEAQLEKSRLLSDRFSAERPKGSFSTLEIQRTEQGDSAMYLCVSSLAYEQYFGPGTRLTVT.

The DNA for the CDR3 is TGTGCCAGCAGTGTTCCGGGACAGGCGGATGGCTACACCTTC. Protein sequence: CASSVPGQADGYTF. This chain links TRBV25-1 with TRBJ1-2, with 8 nucleotides matching TRBD1. Trimming cost V 4 bases and J 6 bases; bases outside gene matches: 7. CDR1 and CDR2 (germline): MGHDK, SYGVNS. The CDR3 consists of 14 residues.

The chain has TRBV4-2 and TRBJ1-6; D unclear. V lost 0 bases, J lost 7 bases, and 10 bases lay in between. The CDR3 totals 15 residues. CDR1 and CDR2 from the germline V gene are LGHNA and YNFKEQ. As DNA, the CDR3 is TGTGCCAGCAGCCAAGAGAAGGGAAGGAATTCACCCCTCCACTTT. This gives the protein CASSQEKGRNSPLHF.

This clonotype occurred a few times. This chain joins TRBV4-1 and TRBJ1-2, with D hard to call. Per the germline V gene, CDR1 is MGHRA and CDR2 is YSYEKL. With 0 bases removed from V and 4 bases from J, the gap between germline ends came to 9 bases. This CDR3 is 14 amino acids long. CDR3 bases: TGCGCCAGCAGCCAAGATTGGGCGGCCTATGGCTACACCTTC. Translating it yields CASSQDWAAYGYTF.

This clonotype appeared a few times. V gene TRBV7-8 combines with J gene TRBJ2-5; perhaps TRBD2 as D (5 bases). The germline V gene encodes CDR1 SGHVS and CDR2 FQNEAQ. Trimming cost V 1 base and J 5 bases, with 14 bases left between them. There are 15 residues in the CDR3. In nucleotides, the CDR3 is TGTGCCAGCAGCTTAGAGTACGGGAATAAGGAGACCCAGTACTTC. It specifies CASSLEYGNKETQYF.

A word on this clonotype: The conserved final phenylalanine or tryptophan is absent from the CDR3, which likely points to a read error. The DNA is omitted, as the CDR3 cannot be located on it reliably, and the CDR3 follows TCRdb's listing. The genes are TRBV24-1 and TRBJ2-2; the listed D gene, TRBD2, was not tested against the DNA. The CDR3 region is 9 residues in length, termini included. Germline CDR1 and CDR2: KGHDR and SFDVKD. CDR3 in amino acids: CATSEPGLA.

The gene calls are TRBV15 and TRBJ2-5; the match to TRBD1 covers 8 bases. The V and J ends lost 3 bases and 1 base, in that order; junction bases with no gene match: 4. Germline-derived CDR1 and CDR2 are LNHNV and YYDKDF (reference sequence). The CDR3 is 15 residues long. In DNA, the CDR3 is TGTGCCACCAGCAGTGCCAGGGGGCCCCAAGAGACCCAGTACTTC. Its translation is CATSSARGPQETQYF.

This chain joins TRBV20-1 and TRBJ2-7; D perhaps matches TRBD2 (6 bases). This CDR3 spans 12 amino acids. The V gene's germline CDR1 is DFQATT and CDR2 SNEGSKA (reference sequence). With 6 bases removed from V and 4 bases from J, the gap between germline ends came to 13 bases. In nucleotides, the CDR3 is TGCAGTGCGCCGGGACTTTTATACGAGCAGTACTTC. Translating gives CSAPGLLYEQYF.

This chain links TRBV5-5 with TRBJ1-1; 8 bases are shared with TRBD1. The ends lost 3 bases at V and 11 bases at J; junction bases unmatched: 9. The CDR3 runs 13 residues. Germline CDR1 SGHKS, CDR2 YYEKEE (reference sequence). CDR3 region: CASSWAGQGGAFF. DNA of the CDR3: TGTGCCAGCAGCTGGGCCGGACAGGGTGGGGCTTTCTTT.

This clonotype has ten or more counts. The chain combines TRBV19 with TRBJ1-3; D uncertain. Germline-derived CDR1 and CDR2 are LNHDA and SQIVND (reference sequence). The CDR3 length is 14 residues. V shed 6 bases and J shed 4 bases, with 13 bases lying between them. This CDR3 is CASRKDIRGNTIYF. The CDR3 DNA reads as TGTGCCAGTAGGAAAGACATCCGGGGAAACACCATATATTTT.

This rearrangement joins TRBV12-3 or TRBV12-4 to TRBJ2-7; 8 nucleotides agree with TRBD2. CDR3 length: 14 residues. After removal of 0 bases from V and 5 bases from J, the junction contained 3 bases not matched to a gene. CDR3 sequence reads: CASSLAIGGDEQYF. DNA of the CDR3: TGTGCCAGCAGTTTAGCGATCGGGGGGGACGAGCAGTACTTC.

This clonotype occurred a few times. J is TRBJ2-7 and V is TRBV2; D remains ambiguous. The CDR3 has 17 residues. Deletions cut 6 bases from V and 0 bases from J, with 21 bases between. Germline lookup yields CDR1 SNHLY and CDR2 FYNNEI. CDR3 in amino acids: CASSQDSTPTTSYEQYF. DNA for the CDR3: TGTGCCAGCAGCCAAGATTCAACACCCACTACCTCCTACGAGCAGTACTTC.

CDR3 residues: CASSLDDRSPYEQYF. The CDR3 nucleotides read TGTGCCAGCAGCTTAGATGACAGGAGCCCCTACGAGCAGTACTTC. The gene calls are TRBV7-2 and TRBJ2-7; possible D gene TRBD1, 6 bases. This CDR3 is 15 amino acids long. Per the germline V gene, CDR1 is SGHTA and CDR2 is FQGNSA. The ends were cut back, 1 base at V and 2 bases at J, with 12 bases in the middle.

This chain links TRBV15 with TRBJ1-4; D possibly corresponds to TRBD1 (5 bases). The CDR3 sequence is 15 residues long. CDR1 LNHNV and CDR2 YYDKDF come from the germline V gene (reference sequence). V was shortened by 0 bases and J by 7 bases, with 12 bases between the two germline ends. The CDR3 reads CATSRDWTGTEKLFF. The CDR3, as DNA: TGTGCCACCAGCAGAGATTGGACCGGGACTGAAAAACTGTTTTTT.

The table lists this clonotype with many counts. The chain joins TRBV5-1 to TRBJ2-7, with 11 nucleotides matching TRBD2. Looked up from germline, CDR1 is SGHRS and CDR2 is YFSETQ. The CDR3 loop spans 14 amino acids. Unmatched junction bases numbered 5, after V lost 4 bases and J lost 5 bases. CDR3: CASSVGLADDEQYF. CDR3 sequence (DNA): TGCGCCAGCAGCGTGGGACTAGCGGACGACGAGCAGTACTTC. Full variable domain (outside the CDR3, taken from reference TRBV5-1 and TRBJ2-7): KAGVTQTPRYLIKTRGQQVTLSCSPISGHRSVSWYQQTPGQGLQFLFEYFSETQRNKGNFPGRFSGRQFSNSRSEMNVSTLELGDSALYLCASSVGLADDEQYFGPGTRLTVT.

Only a few counts were recorded for this clonotype. In DNA, the CDR3 is TGTGCCAGCAGTTACAACTCAAACTCTGGAAACACCATATATTTT. Amino acid sequence: CASSYNSNSGNTIYF. V gene TRBV6-5 combines with J gene TRBJ1-3; D is ambiguous. Trimming cost V 2 bases and J 0 bases, with 8 bases left between them. CDR3 length: 15 amino acids. Per germline, CDR1 MNHEY and CDR2 SVGAGI.

The V gene is TRBV7-3, the J gene TRBJ1-1; possibly TRBD1 for D (5 bases). CDR3 length equals 13 residues. Germline values: CDR1 SGHTA, CDR2 FQGTGA. Trimming left V 3 bases short and J 9 bases short, with 14 bases between. The CDR3 coding sequence is TGTGCCAGCAGCTTCCAGGGAATGGGTAAAGCTTTCTTT. It translates to CASSFQGMGKAFF.

CDR3 DNA: TGTGCCAGCAGTTACGCAGGGACGAGCTCCTACGAGCAGTACTTC. Translating it yields CASSYAGTSSYEQYF. The chain uses TRBV7-4 and TRBJ2-7; either TRBD1 or TRBD2 may fit D (5 bases each). Germline assignment: CDR1 SGHVT and CDR2 SQSDAQ. V lost 6 bases, J lost 0 bases, and 15 bases lay in between. CDR3 length: 15 residues.

This clonotype was seen more than once but under ten times. The V gene is TRBV7-3, the J gene TRBJ2-3; 7 nucleotides match TRBD2. Germline V gene data show CDR1 as SGHTA and CDR2 as FQGTGA. This CDR3 contains 14 residues. Trimming cost V 3 bases and J 1 base; bases outside gene matches: 1. The CDR3 here is CASSLSGGTDTQYF. The CDR3 coding sequence is TGTGCCAGCAGCTTGAGCGGGGGCACAGATACGCAGTATTTT.

The chain carries TRBV11-2 and TRBJ2-1; D not certain. V gave up 5 bases and J gave up 2 bases, with 13 bases separating them. The CDR3 totals 15 residues. Germline V lookup: CDR1 SGHAT, CDR2 FQNNGV. The CDR3 sequence is CASSPDWQAYNEQFF. The CDR3 DNA follows: TGTGCCAGCAGCCCGGATTGGCAGGCCTACAATGAGCAGTTCTTC.

The chain links TRBV24-1 to TRBJ2-7; weak D call: TRBD1 (5 bases). V lost 5 bases and J lost 7, with 14 bases in between. CDR3 size: 13 residues. Germline V gives CDR1 KGHDR, CDR2 SFDVKD. The CDR3 loop is CATSVQGESEQYF. In DNA form, the CDR3 reads TGTGCCACCAGTGTCCAGGGCGAGAGTGAGCAGTACTTC.

The V gene is TRBV19, the J gene TRBJ2-7, with TRBD1 matching 10 bases. CDR1 is LNHDA, CDR2 SQIVND, per germline (reference sequence). The CDR3 sequence is 15 residues long. V lost 3 bases and J lost 5; bases outside the gene matches: 7. CDR3 sequence reads: CASSILGQGIHEQYF. The DNA of the CDR3 is TGTGCCAGTAGTATCTTGGGACAGGGGATCCACGAGCAGTACTTC.

CDR3 in DNA: TGTGCCAGCAGCCACGGGAACGGCCGAAGCGAAGCTTTCTTT. This sequence encodes CASSHGNGRSEAFF. The genes are TRBV3-1 and TRBJ1-1; no clear D. This CDR3 is 14 amino acids long. V dropped 3 bases and J dropped 8 bases, with 16 bases sitting between them. CDR1 and CDR2 (germline): LGHDT, YNNKEL (reference sequence).

For this clonotype: Being one base from a much bigger clone, this may be a read error. The chain recombines TRBV2 with TRBJ2-5; the match to TRBD1 covers 7 bases. There are 12 residues in the CDR3. CDR1 is SNHLY and CDR2 is FYNNEI in the germline V gene. The CDR3 loop reads CTSRGTYLTQYF. As DNA, the CDR3 is TGTACCAGCAGGGGGACGTACTTGACCCAGTACTTC.